The 21 T cell receptor beta chains below all came from one sample that was sequenced in a study of T cells in Graves' hyperthyroidism and ophthalmopathy. The source material, RNA transcripts, was used to amplify TCR beta CDR3 regions. A first-round RT-PCR of the TCR CDR3 used the HTBI primer set. In TCRdb, the multiplex PCR reads were re-called with MiXCR into one record per CDR3 protein. The top ten hold 8.2% of the sample, which has just over 550,000 distinct CDR3 sequences, 46% seen once. The material sequenced was peripheral blood or thyroid tissue (not recorded which). The receptors originated from a woman younger than 35 with Graves' hyperthyroidism.

A few counts support this clonotype. The rearrangement links TRBV19 to TRBJ1-2, with TRBD1 matching over 8 bases. The ends lost 3 bases at V and 10 bases at J; junction bases unmatched: 7. CDR3 size: 13 residues. From germline, CDR1 is LNHDA and CDR2 SQIVND (reference sequence). CDR3 in DNA: TGTGCCAGTAGTATCGTCGGGACAGGCCCCTACACCTTC. This translates into CASSIVGTGPYTF.

For this clonotype: Compared with germline, one end of the junction differs, possibly owing to a read error. The chain has TRBV7-2 and TRBJ2-5; TRBD2 aligns across 15 bases. Germline V gene data show CDR1 as SGHTA and CDR2 as FQGNSA. The CDR3 runs 16 residues. In nucleotides, the CDR3 is TGCGCCAGCAGCCCCTCGGGACTAGCGGGAGGAGAGACCCAGTACTTC. Translated: CASSPSGLAGGETQYF.

Regarding this clonotype: One base away lies a much larger clone, so this may be a sequencing read error. J is TRBJ1-5 and V is TRBV7-3, with D hard to call. The CDR3 loop spans 13 amino acids. CDR1 is SGHTA and CDR2 is FQGTGA in the germline V gene. In nucleotides, the CDR3 is TGTGCCGGCAGCTTAGGTCAGGAATTGCCCCAGCATTTT. Its translation: CAGSLGQELPQHF. Drawing the rest from reference TRBV7-3 and TRBJ1-5, the complete variable domain is GAGVSQTPSNKVTEKGKYVELRCDPISGHTALYWYRQSLGQGPEFLIYFQGTGAADDSGLPNDRFFAVRPEGSVSTLKIQRTERGDSAVYLCAGSLGQELPQHFGDGTRLSIL.

The V gene is TRBV20-1, the J gene TRBJ1-4; no reliable D call. V lost 0 bases to trimming and J lost 6 bases, with 14 bases between them. CDR3 size: 15 residues. The germline V gene has CDR1 DFQATT and CDR2 SNEGSKA (reference sequence). CDR3 amino acids: CSAREQGRGDEKLFF. The CDR3 nucleotides read TGCAGTGCTAGAGAGCAAGGGCGGGGTGATGAAAAACTGTTTTTT.

Note on this clonotype: Being one base from a much bigger clone, this may be a read error. The chain carries TRBV29-1 and TRBJ1-4; possible D gene TRBD1, 5 bases. V lost 1 base and J lost 7, with 7 bases in between. The CDR3 has 12 amino acids. Germline values: CDR1 SQVTM, CDR2 ANQGSEA. CDR3 DNA: TGCAGCGTTGAAGGGACAAGTGAAAAACTGTTTTTT. This translates into CSVEGTSEKLFF.

J is TRBJ1-4 and V is TRBV9; tentative D call: TRBD1 (5 bases). The V gene's germline CDR1 is SGDLS and CDR2 YYNGEE. The germline V and J ends were trimmed by 1 base and 0 bases, with 13 bases remaining between them. The CDR3 totals 17 residues. CDR3 in amino acids: CASSVLRGTATNEKLFF. The DNA for the CDR3 is TGTGCCAGCAGCGTACTTAGAGGGACTGCAACTAATGAAAAACTGTTTTTT.

This chain joins TRBV20-1 and TRBJ2-3, with D possibly being TRBD2 (6 bases). This CDR3 has 11 residues. The ends were cut back, 7 bases at V and 9 bases at J, with 14 bases in the middle. Germline V gene data show CDR1 as DFQATT and CDR2 as SNEGSKA (reference sequence). This CDR3 reads CSGGEDRTQYF. The CDR3 coding sequence is TGCAGTGGAGGGGAGGATCGGACGCAGTATTTT.

V gene TRBV29-1 combines with J gene TRBJ2-3; D gene unclear. Trimming cost V 7 bases and J 2 bases, with 10 bases left between them. Germline CDR1 SQVTM, CDR2 ANQGSEA. The CDR3 has 12 residues. DNA of the CDR3: TGCAGCGGCCACCAGTACACAGATACGCAGTATTTT. Translated, it gives CSGHQYTDTQYF.

V gene TRBV4-3 combines with J gene TRBJ1-5, with D possibly matching TRBD1 (5 bases). V gave up 0 bases and J gave up 2 bases, with 14 bases separating them. The length of the CDR3 is 17 residues. In germline, CDR1 is LGHNA, CDR2 YSLEER. CDR3 sequence (DNA): TGCGCCAGCAGCCAAGATCCGGCAGGGCTTGGCAATCAGCCCCAGCATTTT. Translated: CASSQDPAGLGNQPQHF.

As regards this clonotype: Relative to the germline gene, one junction end is altered; a read error may explain this. CDR3 DNA: TGTGCCAGCAGCTCGTCCGGGACTAGACTCGGGGAGCCGTTTTTT. Its protein is CASSSSGTRLGEPFF. The J gene is TRBJ2-2, the V gene TRBV7-1; 8 bases are shared with TRBD2. TRBV7-1 is an open reading frame, and its role is uncertain. This CDR3 has 15 amino acids.

This rearrangement joins TRBV7-8 to TRBJ1-6; weak D call: TRBD1 (5 bases). This CDR3 has 14 residues. Germline V lookup: CDR1 SGHVS, CDR2 FQNEAQ. Trimming pared 5 bases from V and 10 bases from J, leaving 15 bases between. CDR3 region: CASSRGGSESPLHF. DNA of the CDR3: TGTGCCAGCAGCAGGGGCGGCTCGGAGTCACCCCTCCACTTT. Filled out from reference TRBV7-8 and TRBJ1-6, the complete variable domain reads GAGVSQSPRYKVAKRGQDVALRCDPISGHVSLFWYQQALGQGPEFLTYFQNEAQLDKSGLPSDRFFAERPEGSVSTLKIQRTQQEDSAVYLCASSRGGSESPLHFGNGTRLTVT.

In DNA, the CDR3 is TGTGCCAGCAGTGACAGGGGAGGACAGCCCCAGCATTTT. Translating gives CASSDRGGQPQHF. The V and J genes are TRBV25-1 and TRBJ1-5, with D maybe TRBD1 (6 bases). The V end lost 3 bases, the J end lost 7 bases, and 10 bases lay between the germline ends. Germline V gene lookup returns CDR1 MGHDK and CDR2 SYGVNS. This CDR3 contains 13 residues.

The genes are TRBV29-1 and TRBJ1-1, with 9 bases that match TRBD1. The junction had 7 bases not matched to a gene; V was cut back by 7 bases and J by 7 bases. This CDR3 spans 12 amino acids. Looked up from germline, CDR1 is SQVTM and CDR2 is ANQGSEA. The CDR3 sequence: CSARTGAGEAFF. The CDR3 DNA sequence: TGCAGCGCCCGGACAGGGGCTGGTGAAGCTTTCTTT.

In this sample, this clonotype turned up many times. The rearrangement uses TRBV15 and TRBJ1-5, with D uncertain. The CDR3 has 16 amino acids. The V gene lost 0 bases and the J gene lost 6 bases, with 15 bases spanning the gap. The germline CDR1 and CDR2 sequences are LNHNV and YYDKDF (reference sequence). This CDR3 is CATSRDAGGKGQPQHF. DNA for the CDR3: TGTGCCACCAGCAGAGATGCGGGAGGGAAAGGTCAGCCCCAGCATTTT.

This clonotype was recorded many times. The CDR3 DNA follows: TGTGCCAGCAGCATCCGACAGGGCTACGAGCAGTACTTC. Translated: CASSIRQGYEQYF. This sequence joins TRBV7-9 and TRBJ2-7, with 7 nucleotides matching TRBD1. The CDR3 contains 13 residues. Germline CDR1 and CDR2: SEHNR and FQNEAQ (reference sequence). V was clipped by 5 bases and J by 3 bases; unmatched bases: 4.

The chain combines TRBV7-2 with TRBJ1-5, with a weak D call TRBD1 (5 bases). The germline V gene has CDR1 SGHTA and CDR2 FQGNSA. This CDR3 contains 13 residues. Between the trimmed V and J ends, which lost 5 bases and 6 bases, there was a span of 11 bases. CDR3 in amino acids: CASSGQYSQPQHF. The CDR3 nucleotides read TGTGCCAGCAGCGGACAATATTCTCAGCCCCAGCATTTT.

The gene calls are TRBV29-1 and TRBJ1-1; no clear D. The CDR3 covers 13 residues. CDR1 SQVTM and CDR2 ANQGSEA come from the germline V gene. The germline V and J ends were trimmed by 2 bases and 5 bases, with 12 bases remaining between them. This CDR3 is CSVERGRETEAFF. The CDR3 DNA sequence: TGCAGCGTTGAACGGGGTAGAGAGACTGAAGCTTTCTTT.

As concerns this clonotype: Germline and junction disagree at one end, which may indicate a read error. The chain combines TRBV19 with TRBJ1-2; tentative D call: TRBD1 (6 bases). The CDR3 totals 13 residues. Germline CDR1 is LNHDA and CDR2 is SQIVND (reference sequence). As DNA, the CDR3 is TGTGCCAGCAGTACAGGGTGGGATCATGGCTACACCTTC. It yields the protein CASSTGWDHGYTF.

This clonotype was picked up many times. The rearrangement uses TRBV2 and TRBJ1-1, with 8 bases matching TRBD1. The CDR3 runs 14 residues. Unmatched junction bases numbered 5, after V lost 5 bases and J lost 3 bases. Per the germline V gene, CDR1 is SNHLY and CDR2 is FYNNEI. CDR3 in DNA: TGTGCCAGCAGTTTGACAGGGGATGACACTGAAGCTTTCTTT. Translating gives CASSLTGDDTEAFF. Using reference TRBV2 and TRBJ1-1 for the parts outside the CDR3, the full variable domain is EPEVTQTPSHQVTQMGQEVILRCVPISNHLYFYWYRQILGQKVEFLVSFYNNEISEKSEIFDDQFSVERPDGSNFTLKIRSTKLEDSAMYFCASSLTGDDTEAFFGQGTRLTVV.

This clonotype was found many times. V usage is TRBV20-1 and J usage is TRBJ1-1; D is ambiguous. Germline lookup yields CDR1 DFQATT and CDR2 SNEGSKA (reference sequence). Trimming pared 1 base from V and 4 bases from J, leaving 7 bases between. The CDR3 sequence is 12 residues long. DNA for the CDR3: TGCAGTGCTAGAGGTGGTAGCACTGAAGCTTTCTTT. Translated: CSARGGSTEAFF.

This chain connects TRBV7-3 to TRBJ2-5, with D hard to call. CDR1 and CDR2 from the germline V gene are SGHTA and FQGTGA. V was clipped by 0 bases and J by 5 bases, with 19 bases between them. This CDR3 is 17 amino acids long. CDR3 residues: CASSLTRQGVVSETQYF. The CDR3 DNA reads as TGTGCCAGCAGCTTAACCCGGCAAGGCGTGGTGTCCGAGACCCAGTACTTC. The full variable domain, in which reference TRBV7-3 and TRBJ2-5 provide the parts outside the CDR3, is GAGVSQTPSNKVTEKGKYVELRCDPISGHTALYWYRQSLGQGPEFLIYFQGTGAADDSGLPNDRFFAVRPEGSVSTLKIQRTERGDSAVYLCASSLTRQGVVSETQYFGPGTRLLVL.